This T cell receptor beta chain comes out of a study of cytomegalovirus exposure and HLA in healthy donors. Study context: It was reported in a later analysis that the 120 or so validation repertoires used the same platform as the roughly 700 first-cohort repertoires.

Profiled with immunoSEQ multiplex PCR; TCRdb holds only in-frame clones, not every one. The sample holds 100,000 to 150,000 clones; around 90% are singletons and the top ten take 1.9%. V gave up 5 bases and J gave up 4 bases; unmatched junction bases: 9. CDR1 and CDR2 (germline): PRHDT, FYEKMQ (reference sequence). The CDR3 length is 17 residues. This clone has just one count. Sample: PBMCs. The chain recombines TRBV13 with TRBJ2-3, with TRBD2 matching 13 bases. The origin of this receptor is a young woman in good health and CMV-seronegative. CDR3 nucleotide sequence: TGTGCCAGCAGCAAGACTAGCGGGGGGCGGGGCGCAGATACGCAGTATTTT. Its protein is CASSKTSGGRGADTQYF.